The entry below gives a single T cell receptor beta chain sequence along with its context. The CDR3 consists of 11 residues. Germline CDR1 and CDR2: MNHEY and SVGAGI. V was trimmed by 8 bases and J by 5 bases, leaving 9 bases between them. The data belong to a study of blood T cell repertoires in COVID-19. Study-wide background: The United States, Italy and Spain were the sources of the acute and convalescent COVID-19 samples. PBMCs, B-cell-depleted T cells, or T cells were the source of the cDNA or gDNA that made up the material.

Methods used by the authors: Reference gene primer amplification in the assay estimated nucleated cell counts. Data came from immunoSEQ multiplex PCR; TCRdb stores just in-frame clones and leaves some out. The V and J calls and clone size are taken from that table; D and trimming were inferred from the DNA. In the table there are about 210,000 clones, around 81% of which are singletons. This sequence joins TRBV6-5 and TRBJ1-2, with unresolved D. The source material was peripheral blood. The source is a woman in her 70s with acute or convalescent COVID-19. The CDR3 reads CASGREYGYTF. The CDR3 bases are TGTGCCAGCGGCCGGGAGTATGGCTACACCTTC.